One sample yielded the 18 T cell receptor beta chains listed below, sequenced in a study of T-cell reconstitution after alpha-beta-depleted transplantation in children. Researchers prepared the TCRbeta library using unique molecular identifiers, the study reports. MiXCR was run by TCRdb on the PCR reads, yielding one entry per CDR3 protein. Counted here are about 610,000 distinct CDR3 sequences, about 10% occurring once; the ten biggest clones make up less than 5%. The specimen was PBMCs from the stem cell graft donor, collected from the stem cell graft. The receptors derive from a human donor who donated a stem cell graft to a child with acute myeloid leukemia.

This clonotype has ten or more counts. CDR3: CASSPRTSGIQTDTQYF. CDR3 nucleotides: TGTGCCAGCAGCCCCCGGACTAGCGGGATACAGACAGATACGCAGTATTTT. The chain links TRBV7-2 to TRBJ2-3, with 12 bases fitting TRBD2. With 5 bases clipped from V and 3 bases from J, the junction kept 9 bases outside the gene matches. The CDR3 is made up of 17 amino acids. Germline V CDR1 and CDR2: SGHTA, FQGNSA.

There are a few counts of this clonotype. This rearrangement joins TRBV5-1 to TRBJ2-1; 11 bases line up with TRBD2. Trimming took 2 bases from V and 9 from J; bases not matched to a gene: 13. This CDR3 has 17 amino acids. Germline CDR1 SGHRS, CDR2 YFSETQ. CDR3 in DNA: TGCGCCAGCAGCTTCTTACCGGTACTAGCGGGAGAGGCTGAGCAGTTCTTC. This codes for CASSFLPVLAGEAEQFF. Combining the CDR3 with reference TRBV5-1 and TRBJ2-1 gives the whole variable domain KAGVTQTPRYLIKTRGQQVTLSCSPISGHRSVSWYQQTPGQGLQFLFEYFSETQRNKGNFPGRFSGRQFSNSRSEMNVSTLELGDSALYLCASSFLPVLAGEAEQFFGPGTRLTVL.

The rearrangement joins TRBV7-3 to TRBJ2-1; D is perhaps TRBD1 (6 bases). Germline CDR1 and CDR2: SGHTA and FQGTGA. Trimming pared 2 bases from V and 10 bases from J, leaving 12 bases between. There are 13 residues in the CDR3. In nucleotides, the CDR3 is TGTGCCAGCAGCTTAGGGGGCAGAGGGGAGCAGTTCTTC. It codes for CASSLGGRGEQFF.

Many counts were recorded for this clonotype. The chain has TRBV7-2 and TRBJ2-3, with 11 bases matching TRBD2. J lost 1 base, V lost 0 bases, and 0 bases had no gene match. The germline CDR1 and CDR2 sequences are SGHTA and FQGNSA. The CDR3 spans 16 residues. CDR3 region: CASSLALAGGTDTQYF. CDR3 DNA: TGTGCCAGCAGCTTAGCACTAGCGGGAGGCACAGATACGCAGTATTTT.

This clonotype was seen ten or more times. V and J are TRBV29-1 and TRBJ2-1, with 7 bases matching TRBD2. This CDR3 comprises 13 residues. CDR1 SQVTM and CDR2 ANQGSEA come from the germline V gene. Trimming took 5 bases from V and 5 from J; bases not matched to a gene: 6. CDR3 nucleotides: TGCAGCGTTAGGACTAGGGTGAACAATGAGCAGTTCTTC. Protein product: CSVRTRVNNEQFF.

This clonotype appeared a few times. This chain joins TRBV5-1 and TRBJ1-2; 7 bases map to TRBD1. The CDR3 spans 14 residues. V gave up 4 bases and J gave up 3 bases; unmatched junction bases: 6. Per germline, CDR1 SGHRS and CDR2 YFSETQ. The CDR3 bases are TGCGCCAGCAGCCCCGACAGGGAGCACTATGGCTACACCTTC. This encodes CASSPDREHYGYTF.

This CDR3 reads CATGGTSGPYEQYF. The CDR3 coding sequence is TGTGCCACAGGCGGGACTAGCGGGCCCTACGAGCAGTACTTC. This rearrangement joins TRBV12-3 or TRBV12-4 to TRBJ2-7; 12 nucleotides match TRBD2. The length of the CDR3 is 14 residues. V lost 10 bases and J lost 2; bases outside the gene matches: 6.

This clonotype was seen ten or more times. The chain couples TRBV5-6 to TRBJ1-5; 9 bases fit TRBD1. This CDR3 spans 16 amino acids. From germline, CDR1 is SGHDT and CDR2 YYEEEE. With V trimmed by 3 bases and J by 4 bases, 8 bases remained unmatched. CDR3 protein: CASSYAGTGPNQPQHF. The DNA for the CDR3 is TGTGCCAGCAGCTACGCCGGGACAGGGCCGAATCAGCCCCAGCATTTT.

This sequence joins TRBV7-2 and TRBJ2-7, with D possibly being TRBD1 (6 bases). Germline V CDR1 and CDR2: SGHTA, FQGNSA. This CDR3 region has 14 residues. Trimming cost V 5 bases and J 2 bases, with 13 bases left between them. The CDR3 DNA is TGTGCCAGCAGCCATATACAGGGCCCCTACGAGCAGTACTTC. Protein sequence: CASSHIQGPYEQYF.

This clonotype was counted between two and nine times. The rearrangement uses TRBV5-1 and TRBJ1-5, with a weak D call TRBD1 (6 bases). CDR1 SGHRS and CDR2 YFSETQ come from the germline V gene. This CDR3 has 16 residues. V lost 3 bases and J 2 bases, leaving 15 bases between the germline ends. The CDR3 nucleotides read TGCGCCAGCAGCTCGGGGGCGGACAGTGGCAATCAGCCCCAGCATTTT. Its protein product is CASSSGADSGNQPQHF.

The table lists this clonotype with a few counts. The chain uses TRBV20-1 and TRBJ2-6; D is unclear. This CDR3 region has 15 residues. With 3 bases removed from V and 1 base from J, the gap between germline ends came to 10 bases. Germline V lookup: CDR1 DFQATT, CDR2 SNEGSKA (reference sequence). This CDR3 reads CSASGGSSGANVLTF. The CDR3 DNA follows: TGCAGTGCTAGTGGCGGTAGTTCTGGGGCCAACGTCCTGACTTTC.

The chain links TRBV18 to TRBJ2-1; perhaps D is TRBD1 or TRBD2 (5 bases each). With 2 bases removed from V and 4 bases from J, the gap between germline ends came to 9 bases. Germline CDR1 and CDR2: KGHSH and LQKENI. The CDR3 is made up of 14 amino acids. The CDR3 is CASSPGTLYNEQFF. CDR3 sequence (DNA): TGTGCCAGCTCACCAGGGACCCTATACAATGAGCAGTTCTTC.

This clonotype came up a few times. V is TRBV20-1 and J is TRBJ2-6; D unresolved. Trimming took off 8 bases at V and 0 bases at J, with 14 bases between the two ends. From germline, CDR1 is DFQATT and CDR2 SNEGSKA (reference sequence). The CDR3 contains 15 residues. CDR3 protein: CSLDLSLSGANVLTF. The CDR3 DNA reads as TGCAGTTTGGATCTTTCTCTCTCTGGGGCCAACGTCCTGACTTTC.

The chain combines TRBV7-9 with TRBJ2-7, with 9 positions matching TRBD2. This CDR3 has 14 amino acids. From germline, CDR1 is SEHNR and CDR2 FQNEAQ (reference sequence). V gave up 3 bases and J gave up 6 bases; unmatched junction bases: 6. CDR3 in DNA: TGTGCCAGCAGCTTCGGCGGGAGGGCCGTCGAGCAGTACTTC. Translating it yields CASSFGGRAVEQYF.

The chain is built from TRBV14 and TRBJ2-7; possible D gene TRBD1, 5 bases. CDR1 is SGHDN, CDR2 FVKESK, per germline. The CDR3 has 12 residues. Trimming shortened V by 8 bases and J by 0 bases, and 8 bases separated the two germline ends. CDR3 DNA sequence: TGTGCCAGCGGACACTTCTCCTACGAGCAGTACTTC. This encodes CASGHFSYEQYF.

Regarding this clonotype: Only one base separates this from a far larger clonotype, so it likely reflects a read error. The gene calls are TRBV3-1 and TRBJ2-1; D possibly corresponds to TRBD1 (6 bases). Between the trimmed V and J ends, which lost 4 bases and 3 bases, there was a span of 7 bases. The germline CDR1 and CDR2 sequences are LGHDT and YNNKEL (reference sequence). The CDR3 spans 13 residues. CDR3 DNA: TGTGCCAGCAGCCGGGACAACTACAATGAGCAGTTCTTC. It encodes CASSRDNYNEQFF.

In its sample, this clonotype was seen many times. V is TRBV7-2 and J is TRBJ2-1; 10 nucleotides align to TRBD2. With 5 bases clipped from V and 9 bases from J, the junction kept 7 bases outside the gene matches. The germline gives CDR1 SGHTA, CDR2 FQGNSA. This CDR3 comprises 14 residues. In DNA, the CDR3 is TGTGCCAGCAGCCCGCTAGCGGGAGTTGGTGAGCAGTTCTTC. Its protein is CASSPLAGVGEQFF.

In this sample, this clonotype turned up many times. The rearrangement uses TRBV7-2 and TRBJ1-1, with D uncertain. Per the germline V gene, CDR1 is SGHTA and CDR2 is FQGNSA. The CDR3 length is 14 residues. Trimming took off 2 bases at V and 3 bases at J, with 10 bases between the two ends. CDR3 region: CASSLSVMDTEAFF. DNA of the CDR3: TGTGCCAGCAGCTTAAGCGTTATGGACACTGAAGCTTTCTTT. Based on the CDR3 plus reference TRBV7-2 and TRBJ1-1, the full variable domain is GAGVSQSPSNKVTEKGKDVELRCDPISGHTALYWYRQSLGQGLEFLIYFQGNSAPDKSGLPSDRFSAERTGGSVSTLTIQRTQQEDSAVYLCASSLSVMDTEAFFGQGTRLTVV.